The TCR beta chain under discussion was sequenced for a study of cytomegalovirus exposure and HLA in healthy donors. Study-wide points: Some 150 TCR beta chains were listed as cytomegalovirus-associated. Sequencing had likely introduced a cluster of highly shared sequence variants as an artifact. Generally TCR sequences proved uncommon, though certain public TCRs appeared in numerous donors. Fewer N-insertions (relative to the roughly 670-donor mean) were reportedly seen in an Asian-associated ancestry cluster in a later analysis.

Use of 60 Vbeta and 13 Jbeta primers characterized the PCR. Data came from immunoSEQ multiplex PCR; TCRdb stores just in-frame clones and leaves some out. Of 60,000 to 85,000 clones in the sample, about four fifths were seen once. Comment on this clone: What it binds is unknown.

The germline V and J ends were trimmed by 9 bases and 1 base, with 9 bases remaining between them. This CDR3 has 12 amino acids. Germline V gene data show CDR1 as MRHNA and CDR2 as SNTAGT. The chain carries TRBV6-4 and TRBJ1-2, with a possible D match to TRBD1 (6 bases). This clonotype originated in a man aged 40-50 years in good health and CMV-seronegative. Sequencing was performed on PBMCs. The CDR3 region has the DNA TGTGCCAGGTCGGACAGTAACTATGGCTACACCTTC. This codes for CARSDSNYGYTF.